This TCR beta chain was found in a study of OX40 agonist ivuxolimab in advanced cancers. Study-wide results and limits: The average count of expanded clones was higher among CD8+ T cells than among CD4+.

Using immunoSEQ multiplex PCR, the repertoire was profiled, and TCRdb retains in-frame clones only, with some absent. The sample has 65,000 to 90,000 clones, about 93% seen once; the top ten hold roughly 0.55%. The CDR3 runs 16 residues. Germline CDR1 reads KGHSH; CDR2 reads LQKENI. Trimming stripped 3 bases from V and 0 bases from J, with 14 bases between. This clone was detected once. Its antigen is as yet unknown. The sequence derives from an adult with an advanced solid tumor such as melanoma, head and neck, liver or kidney cancer. The rearrangement joins TRBV18 to TRBJ1-2; D unclear. Source: CD4+ or CD8+ T cells sorted from blood, taken in a trial of the OX40 agonist ivuxolimab. This CDR3 is CASSPQQQGTNYGYTF. The CDR3 DNA follows: TGTGCCAGCTCACCGCAACAACAAGGAACTAACTATGGCTACACCTTC.